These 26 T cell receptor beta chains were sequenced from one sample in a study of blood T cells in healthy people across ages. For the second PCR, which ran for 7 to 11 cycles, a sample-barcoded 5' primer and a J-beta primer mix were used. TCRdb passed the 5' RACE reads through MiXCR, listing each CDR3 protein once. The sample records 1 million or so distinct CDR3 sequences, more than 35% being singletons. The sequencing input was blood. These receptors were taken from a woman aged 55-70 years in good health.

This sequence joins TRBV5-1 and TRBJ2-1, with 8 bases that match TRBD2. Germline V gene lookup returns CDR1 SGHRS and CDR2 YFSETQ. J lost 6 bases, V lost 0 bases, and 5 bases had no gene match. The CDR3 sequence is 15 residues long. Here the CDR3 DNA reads TGCGCCAGCAGCTTGGAAAGCGGGAGAGGCAATGAGCAGTTCTTC. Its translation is CASSLESGRGNEQFF.

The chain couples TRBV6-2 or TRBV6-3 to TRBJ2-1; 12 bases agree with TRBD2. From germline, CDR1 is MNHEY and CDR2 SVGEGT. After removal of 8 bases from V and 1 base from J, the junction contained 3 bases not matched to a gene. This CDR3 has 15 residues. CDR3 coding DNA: TGTGCCAGCCAGCTAGCGGGAGGGTCCTACAATGAGCAGTTCTTC. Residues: CASQLAGGSYNEQFF.

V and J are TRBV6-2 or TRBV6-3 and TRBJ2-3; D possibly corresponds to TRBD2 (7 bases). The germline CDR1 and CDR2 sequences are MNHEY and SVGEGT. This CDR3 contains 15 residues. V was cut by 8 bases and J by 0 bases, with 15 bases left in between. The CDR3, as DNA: TGTGCCAGCGCCCCGCGGGGGCCTAGCACAGATACGCAGTATTTT. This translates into CASAPRGPSTDTQYF.

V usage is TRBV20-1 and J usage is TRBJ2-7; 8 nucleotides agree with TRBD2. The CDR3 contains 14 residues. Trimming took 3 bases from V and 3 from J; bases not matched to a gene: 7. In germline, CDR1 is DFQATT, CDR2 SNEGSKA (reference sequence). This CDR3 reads CSARGAGGLYEQYF. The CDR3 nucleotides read TGCAGTGCTAGGGGTGCGGGAGGCCTCTACGAGCAGTACTTC.

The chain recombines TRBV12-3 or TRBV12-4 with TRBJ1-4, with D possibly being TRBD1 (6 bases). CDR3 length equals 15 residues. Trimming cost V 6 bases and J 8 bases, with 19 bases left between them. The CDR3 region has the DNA TGTGCCAGCAGCAACGGGGTTGGGGGGCAAGAAAAACTGTTTTTT. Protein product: CASSNGVGGQEKLFF.

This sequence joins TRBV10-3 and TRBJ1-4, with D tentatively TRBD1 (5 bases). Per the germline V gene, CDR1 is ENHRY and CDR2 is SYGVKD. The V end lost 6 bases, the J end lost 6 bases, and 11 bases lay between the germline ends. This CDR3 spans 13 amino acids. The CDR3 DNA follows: TGTGCCATCAGATTCGGGACCGATGAAAAACTGTTTTTT. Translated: CAIRFGTDEKLFF.

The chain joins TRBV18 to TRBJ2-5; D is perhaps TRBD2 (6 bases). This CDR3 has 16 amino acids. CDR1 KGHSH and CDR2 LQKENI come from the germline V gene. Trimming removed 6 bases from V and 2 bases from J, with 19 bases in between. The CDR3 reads CASSRLAPIAQETQYF. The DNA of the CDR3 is TGTGCCAGCTCTCGTCTAGCGCCTATAGCACAAGAGACCCAGTACTTC.

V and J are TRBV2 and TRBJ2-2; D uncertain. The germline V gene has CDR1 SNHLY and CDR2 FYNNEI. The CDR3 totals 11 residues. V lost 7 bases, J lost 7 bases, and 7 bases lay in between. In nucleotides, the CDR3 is TGTGCCAGCACCTGGATCGGGGAGCTGTTTTTT. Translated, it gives CASTWIGELFF. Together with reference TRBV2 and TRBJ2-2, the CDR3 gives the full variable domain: EPEVTQTPSHQVTQMGQEVILRCVPISNHLYFYWYRQILGQKVEFLVSFYNNEISEKSEIFDDQFSVERPDGSNFTLKIRSTKLEDSAMYFCASTWIGELFFGEGSRLTVL.

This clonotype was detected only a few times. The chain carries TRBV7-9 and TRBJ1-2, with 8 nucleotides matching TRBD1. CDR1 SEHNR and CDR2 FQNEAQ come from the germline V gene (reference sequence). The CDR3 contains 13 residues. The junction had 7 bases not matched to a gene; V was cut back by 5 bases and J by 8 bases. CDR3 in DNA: TGTGCCAGCAGCGTTGGACAGGGAGACGGCTACACCTTC. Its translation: CASSVGQGDGYTF.

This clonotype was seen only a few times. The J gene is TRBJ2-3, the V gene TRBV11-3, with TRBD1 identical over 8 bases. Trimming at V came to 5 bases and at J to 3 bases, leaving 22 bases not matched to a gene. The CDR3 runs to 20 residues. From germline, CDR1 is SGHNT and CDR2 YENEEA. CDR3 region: CASSDSRPDREPLVTDTQYF. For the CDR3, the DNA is TGTGCCAGCAGCGATTCTCGGCCGGACAGGGAACCCTTGGTGACAGATACGCAGTATTTT.

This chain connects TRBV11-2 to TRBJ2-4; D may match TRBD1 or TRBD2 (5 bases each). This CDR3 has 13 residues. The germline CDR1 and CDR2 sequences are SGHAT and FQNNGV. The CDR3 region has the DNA TGTGCAACCAGGGAGATAGCCAAAAACATTCAGTACTTC. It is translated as CATREIAKNIQYF. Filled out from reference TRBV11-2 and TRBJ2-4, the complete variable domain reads EAGVAQSPRYKIIEKRQSVAFWCNPISGHATLYWYQQILGQGPKLLIQFQNNGVVDDSQLPKDRFSAERLKGVDSTLKIQPAKLEDSAVYLCATREIAKNIQYFGAGTRLSVL.

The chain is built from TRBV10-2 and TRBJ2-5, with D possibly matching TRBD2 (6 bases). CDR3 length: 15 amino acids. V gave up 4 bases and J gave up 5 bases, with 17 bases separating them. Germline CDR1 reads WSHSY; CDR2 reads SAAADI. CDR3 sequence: CASSGGPGRDETQYF. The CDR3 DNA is TGCGCCAGCAGTGGTGGCCCCGGGCGGGACGAGACCCAGTACTTC.

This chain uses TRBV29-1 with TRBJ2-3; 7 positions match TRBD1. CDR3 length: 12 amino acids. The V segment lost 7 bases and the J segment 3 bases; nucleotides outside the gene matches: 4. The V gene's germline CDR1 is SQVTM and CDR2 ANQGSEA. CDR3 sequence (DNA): TGCAGCGCAGAGACAGGGACAGATACGCAGTATTTT. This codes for CSAETGTDTQYF.

CDR3 nucleotides: TGTGCCACCAGCAGAGCCAGGGGAGTGGGCTACACCTTC. This encodes CATSRARGVGYTF. The chain uses TRBV15 and TRBJ1-2; D possibly corresponds to TRBD1 (6 bases). CDR1 and CDR2 (germline): LNHNV, YYDKDF (reference sequence). CDR3 length: 13 residues. The V and J ends lost 1 base and 8 bases respectively, with 11 bases between them.

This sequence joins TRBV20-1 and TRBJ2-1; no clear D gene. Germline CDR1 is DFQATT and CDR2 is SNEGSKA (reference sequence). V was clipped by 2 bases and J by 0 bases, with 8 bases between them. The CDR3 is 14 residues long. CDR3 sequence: CSARTWTSYNEQFF. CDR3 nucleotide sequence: TGCAGTGCTAGAACCTGGACCTCCTACAATGAGCAGTTCTTC.

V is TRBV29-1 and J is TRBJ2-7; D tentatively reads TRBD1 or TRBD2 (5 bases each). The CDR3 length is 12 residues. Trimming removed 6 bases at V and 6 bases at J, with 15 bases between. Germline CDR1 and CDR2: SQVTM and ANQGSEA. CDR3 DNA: TGCAGCGTCACCTCCGGGACCCCCGAGCAGTACTTC. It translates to CSVTSGTPEQYF.

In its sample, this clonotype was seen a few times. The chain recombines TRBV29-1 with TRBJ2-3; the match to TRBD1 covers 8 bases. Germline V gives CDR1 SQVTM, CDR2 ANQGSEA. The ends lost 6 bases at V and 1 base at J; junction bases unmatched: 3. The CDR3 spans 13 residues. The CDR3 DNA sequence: TGCAGCGTCGGACAGGGACGCACAGATACGCAGTATTTT. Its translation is CSVGQGRTDTQYF.

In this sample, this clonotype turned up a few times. The CDR3 coding sequence is TGCAGTGCTAGTTCGGGGATTCTAGCCAAAAACATTCAGTACTTC. Protein product: CSASSGILAKNIQYF. The rearrangement links TRBV20-1 to TRBJ2-4; maybe TRBD2 (5 bases). CDR3 length: 15 residues. The ends were cut back, 3 bases at V and 0 bases at J, with 12 bases in the middle. In germline, CDR1 is DFQATT, CDR2 SNEGSKA (reference sequence).

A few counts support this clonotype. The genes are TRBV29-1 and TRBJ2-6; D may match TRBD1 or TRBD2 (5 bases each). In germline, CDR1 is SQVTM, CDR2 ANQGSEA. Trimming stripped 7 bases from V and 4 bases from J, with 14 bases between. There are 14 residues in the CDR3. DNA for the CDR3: TGCAGCGCCCATGGGACGGAGGGGGCCAACGTCCTGACTTTC. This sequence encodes CSAHGTEGANVLTF.

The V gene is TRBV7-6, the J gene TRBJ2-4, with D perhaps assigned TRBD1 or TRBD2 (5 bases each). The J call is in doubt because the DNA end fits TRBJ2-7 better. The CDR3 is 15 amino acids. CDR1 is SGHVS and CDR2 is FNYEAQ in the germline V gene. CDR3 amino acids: CASSTGTEIPYEQYF. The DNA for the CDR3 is TGTGCCAGCAGCACGGGGACCGAAATTCCCTACGAGCAGTACTTC.

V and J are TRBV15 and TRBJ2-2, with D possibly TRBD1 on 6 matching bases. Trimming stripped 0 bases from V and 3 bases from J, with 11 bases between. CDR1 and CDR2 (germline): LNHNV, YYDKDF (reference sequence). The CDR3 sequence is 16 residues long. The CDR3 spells CATSRDRDTDTGELFF. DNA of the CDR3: TGTGCCACCAGCAGAGACCGGGACACCGACACCGGGGAGCTGTTTTTT.

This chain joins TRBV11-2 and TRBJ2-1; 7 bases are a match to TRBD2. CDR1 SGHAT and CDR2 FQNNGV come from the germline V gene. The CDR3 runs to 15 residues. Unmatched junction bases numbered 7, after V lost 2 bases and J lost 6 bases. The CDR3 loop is CASSLYAGVGNEQFF. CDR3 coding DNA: TGTGCCAGCAGCTTATACGCGGGAGTGGGCAATGAGCAGTTCTTC.

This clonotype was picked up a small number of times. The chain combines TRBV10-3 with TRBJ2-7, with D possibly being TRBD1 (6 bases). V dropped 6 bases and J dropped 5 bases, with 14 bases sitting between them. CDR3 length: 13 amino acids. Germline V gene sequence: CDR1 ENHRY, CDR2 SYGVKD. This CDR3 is CAISPGAVDEQYF. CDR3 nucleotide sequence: TGTGCCATCAGCCCAGGGGCGGTTGACGAGCAGTACTTC.

CDR3 protein: CAISRASPNTEAFF. The CDR3 bases are TGTGCCATCAGTAGGGCTTCACCGAACACTGAAGCTTTCTTT. The chain joins TRBV10-3 to TRBJ1-1; D uncertain. Germline CDR1 reads ENHRY; CDR2 reads SYGVKD. This CDR3 spans 14 amino acids. Between the trimmed V and J ends, which lost 5 bases and 1 base, there was a span of 11 bases.

In nucleotides, the CDR3 is TGTGCCAGCATTGAGGGAGGGACAGATACGCAGTATTTT. This encodes CASIEGGTDTQYF. The rearrangement joins TRBV6-2 or TRBV6-3 to TRBJ2-3; TRBD2 matches at 7 bases. Germline V lookup: CDR1 MNHEY, CDR2 SVGEGT. The V gene end was trimmed by 7 bases and the J gene end by 3 bases; junction bases not matched to a gene: 4. The CDR3 length is 13 residues.

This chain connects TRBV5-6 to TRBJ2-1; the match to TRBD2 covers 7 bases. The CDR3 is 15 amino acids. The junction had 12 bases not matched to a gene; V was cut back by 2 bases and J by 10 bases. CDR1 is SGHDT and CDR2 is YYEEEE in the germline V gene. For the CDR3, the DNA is TGTGCCAGCAGCTTAAGCCGGGGGAGGACTAGGGAGCAGTTCTTC. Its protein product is CASSLSRGRTREQFF.